These 19 T cell receptor beta chains originate from one sample sequenced in a study of cytomegalovirus exposure and HLA in healthy donors. Measured with immunoSEQ multiplex PCR; TCRdb has only the in-frame clones, and not every one. Of about 56,000 clones listed, around nine tenths are singletons. Sequenced sample: PBMCs. The source is a man in his late teens or twenties in good health and CMV-seronegative.

V is TRBV10-3 and J is TRBJ1-1; D possibly corresponds to TRBD1 (5 bases). With 7 bases removed from V and 4 bases from J, the gap between germline ends came to 19 bases. CDR3 length: 15 amino acids. Germline V gene data show CDR1 as ENHRY and CDR2 as SYGVKD. The CDR3: CAITARQMGSTEAFF. In DNA, the CDR3 is TGTGCCATCACCGCCCGACAGATGGGAAGCACTGAAGCTTTCTTT.

This clone appeared a few times. The chain links TRBV2 to TRBJ1-2; 9 bases match TRBD1. Germline CDR1 SNHLY, CDR2 FYNNEI. J lost 4 bases, V lost 3 bases, and 3 bases had no gene match. The CDR3 sequence is 14 residues long. This chain's CDR3 is CASSDPGQGYGYTF. The CDR3 region has the DNA TGTGCCAGCAGTGATCCGGGACAGGGCTATGGCTACACCTTC. The full variable domain, with the rest looked up from reference TRBV2 and TRBJ1-2, is EPEVTQTPSHQVTQMGQEVILRCVPISNHLYFYWYRQILGQKVEFLVSFYNNEISEKSEIFDDQFSVERPDGSNFTLKIRSTKLEDSAMYFCASSDPGQGYGYTFGSGTRLTVV.

The CDR3, as DNA: TGTGCCAGTAGTACCTCCTTAGCGGGAGTCGCCTACAATGAGCAGTTCTTC. As protein: CASSTSLAGVAYNEQFF. J is TRBJ2-1 and V is TRBV19, with TRBD2 matching over 9 bases. The germline V gene has CDR1 LNHDA and CDR2 SQIVND (reference sequence). The trim removed 4 bases at V and 2 bases at J, leaving 9 bases unmatched. The CDR3 has 17 amino acids. Based on the CDR3 plus reference TRBV19 and TRBJ2-1, the full variable domain is DGGITQSPKYLFRKEGQNVTLSCEQNLNHDAMYWYRQDPGQGLRLIYYSQIVNDFQKGDIAEGYSVSREKKESFPLTVTSAQKNPTAFYLCASSTSLAGVAYNEQFFGPGTRLTVL.

V is TRBV7-2 and J is TRBJ2-7; a weak D match, TRBD2 (5 bases). V was cut by 3 bases and J by 7 bases, with 13 bases left in between. This CDR3 is built from 13 residues. Germline CDR1 SGHTA, CDR2 FQGNSA. Here the CDR3 reads CASSFGERREQYF. CDR3 bases: TGTGCCAGCAGCTTTGGGGAGAGGAGGGAGCAGTACTTC.

The chain carries TRBV5-6 and TRBJ2-1; D unclear. With 4 bases removed from V and 0 bases from J, the gap between germline ends came to 11 bases. CDR1 and CDR2 from the germline V gene are SGHDT and YYEEEE. The CDR3 length is 15 residues. In nucleotides, the CDR3 is TGTGCCAGCAGCGTCCTTCTTAGCTCCTACAATGAGCAGTTCTTC. This sequence encodes CASSVLLSSYNEQFF. Looking up the rest from reference TRBV5-6 and TRBJ2-1 gives the full variable domain: DAGVTQSPTHLIKTRGQQVTLRCSPKSGHDTVSWYQQALGQGPQFIFQYYEEEERQRGNFPDRFSGHQFPNYSSELNVNALLLGDSALYLCASSVLLSSYNEQFFGPGTRLTVL.

V gene TRBV7-2 combines with J gene TRBJ1-4, with a weak D call TRBD1 (5 bases). Trimming shortened V by 2 bases and J by 6 bases, and 10 bases separated the two germline ends. The germline V gene has CDR1 SGHTA and CDR2 FQGNSA. The CDR3 covers 14 residues. The CDR3 here is CASSLQGGDEKLFF. CDR3 nucleotides: TGTGCCAGCAGCTTACAGGGTGGGGATGAAAAACTGTTTTTT.

V is TRBV7-8 and J is TRBJ2-2; unclear D gene. The germline V and J ends were trimmed by 1 base and 1 base, with 16 bases remaining between them. Looked up from germline, CDR1 is SGHVS and CDR2 is FQNEAQ. This CDR3 is 18 amino acids long. The CDR3 protein is CASSLVRIWQENTGELFF. CDR3 coding DNA: TGTGCCAGCAGCTTAGTCAGGATCTGGCAGGAGAACACCGGGGAGCTGTTTTTT.

The V gene is TRBV28, the J gene TRBJ1-2; D remains ambiguous. Germline values: CDR1 MDHEN, CDR2 SYDVKM. V lost 6 bases and J 8 bases, leaving 13 bases between the germline ends. The CDR3 spans 12 residues. This CDR3 reads CASREPGSGYTF. The CDR3, as DNA: TGTGCCAGCAGAGAACCAGGAAGCGGCTACACCTTC.

The chain links TRBV28 to TRBJ2-3; 10 bases agree with TRBD2. V shed 0 bases and J 6 bases; nucleotides not matched to a gene: 15. Germline values: CDR1 MDHEN, CDR2 SYDVKM. The CDR3 is made up of 19 amino acids. This CDR3 is CASSLWPVVSGRAKDTQYF. In DNA, the CDR3 is TGTGCCAGCAGTTTATGGCCGGTGGTCAGCGGGAGGGCCAAGGATACGCAGTATTTT.

The gene calls are TRBV10-2 and TRBJ2-7, with D possibly being TRBD1 (6 bases). Trimming left V 4 bases short and J 2 bases short, with 15 bases between. The CDR3 covers 15 residues. Germline V gene data show CDR1 as WSHSY and CDR2 as SAAADI. CDR3 sequence (DNA): TGCGCCAGCAGTGTAAAAATACAGGGACCCTACGAGCAGTACTTC. Its translation is CASSVKIQGPYEQYF.

This chain joins TRBV7-6 and TRBJ2-5, with D possibly being TRBD2 (6 bases). V gave up 7 bases and J gave up 2 bases, with 11 bases separating them. The CDR3 has 13 residues. Germline lookup yields CDR1 SGHVS and CDR2 FNYEAQ. The CDR3 loop is CASTTGLQETQYF. The CDR3 DNA follows: TGTGCCAGCACTACGGGACTGCAAGAGACCCAGTACTTC.

The CDR3 region has the DNA TGTGCCAGCAGCTCGACATACGAGCAGTACTTC. This sequence encodes CASSSTYEQYF. The chain has TRBV5-4 and TRBJ2-7, with unresolved D. This CDR3 contains 11 residues. V was shortened by 3 bases and J by 4 bases, with 5 bases between the two germline ends. Germline V gene sequence: CDR1 SGHNT, CDR2 YYREEE (reference sequence).

The V call is TRBV19, the J call TRBJ2-3, with 12 nucleotides matching TRBD2. Germline V gene sequence: CDR1 LNHDA, CDR2 SQIVND (reference sequence). CDR3 size: 16 residues. V dropped 4 bases and J dropped 4; count of bases not matched to a gene: 6. CDR3 amino acids: CASSTTSGSFADTQYF. The DNA of the CDR3 is TGTGCCAGTAGTACGACTAGCGGGAGCTTCGCAGATACGCAGTATTTT. Full variable domain (remainder filled in from reference TRBV19 and TRBJ2-3): DGGITQSPKYLFRKEGQNVTLSCEQNLNHDAMYWYRQDPGQGLRLIYYSQIVNDFQKGDIAEGYSVSREKKESFPLTVTSAQKNPTAFYLCASSTTSGSFADTQYFGPGTRLTVL.

This clone was seen a single time. The chain carries TRBV5-4 and TRBJ2-1; 11 bases match TRBD2. This CDR3 contains 16 residues. Per germline, CDR1 SGHNT and CDR2 YYREEE (reference sequence). Trimming cost V 6 bases and J 4 bases; bases outside gene matches: 9. The CDR3 DNA reads TGTGCCAGCACCGGAACCGGGACTAGCGGATACAATGAGCAGTTCTTC. The encoded protein is CASTGTGTSGYNEQFF. Filled out from reference TRBV5-4 and TRBJ2-1, the complete variable domain reads ETGVTQSPTHLIKTRGQQVTLRCSSQSGHNTVSWYQQALGQGPQFIFQYYREEENGRGNFPPRFSGLQFPNYSSELNVNALELDDSALYLCASTGTGTSGYNEQFFGPGTRLTVL.

The chain combines TRBV28 with TRBJ1-5; TRBD1 is a possible D gene (5 bases). The germline gives CDR1 MDHEN, CDR2 SYDVKM. Trimming removed 5 bases at V and 5 bases at J, with 10 bases between. This CDR3 region has 13 residues. The chain's CDR3 is CASSPTAHQPQHF. In DNA form, the CDR3 reads TGTGCCAGCAGTCCGACAGCTCATCAGCCCCAGCATTTT. Full variable domain (outside the CDR3, taken from reference TRBV28 and TRBJ1-5): DVKVTQSSRYLVKRTGEKVFLECVQDMDHENMFWYRQDPGLGLRLIYFSYDVKMKEKGDIPEGYSVSREKKERFSLILESASTNQTSMYLCASSPTAHQPQHFGDGTRLSIL.

The chain links TRBV7-9 to TRBJ2-7; 7 bases are a match to TRBD2. Germline V gives CDR1 SEHNR, CDR2 FQNEAQ (reference sequence). After removal of 5 bases from V and 0 bases from J, the junction contained 10 bases not matched to a gene. This CDR3 is built from 16 residues. The CDR3 sequence is CASSQTRAGLSYEQYF. CDR3 nucleotide sequence: TGTGCCAGCAGCCAAACCAGAGCGGGACTCTCCTACGAGCAGTACTTC.

The V and J genes are TRBV5-4 and TRBJ2-7, with TRBD2 identical over 8 bases. Germline CDR1 SGHNT, CDR2 YYREEE (reference sequence). The CDR3 is made up of 15 amino acids. The trim removed 4 bases at V and 2 bases at J, leaving 8 bases unmatched. The CDR3, as DNA: TGTGCCAGCAGCCCGCCAGGGCGGGAGGCCTACGAGCAGTACTTC. It specifies CASSPPGREAYEQYF.

This CDR3 reads CASSPLSGSHSYEQYF. The CDR3 region has the DNA TGTGCCAGCAGTCCCCTTAGCGGGAGTCACTCCTACGAGCAGTACTTC. J is TRBJ2-7 and V is TRBV6-6; 9 nucleotides agree with TRBD2. This CDR3 contains 16 residues. Germline-derived CDR1 and CDR2 are MNHNY and SVGAGI (reference sequence). Trimming removed 5 bases from V and 0 bases from J; junction bases left unmatched: 8.

The CDR3 DNA reads as TGTGCCAGTAGTATAAGACAGACAAGGACTGAAGCTTTCTTT. It yields the protein CASSIRQTRTEAFF. This sequence joins TRBV19 and TRBJ1-1, with D maybe TRBD1 (5 bases). V lost 2 bases and J lost 5, with 12 bases in between. Germline V CDR1 and CDR2: LNHDA, SQIVND (reference sequence). The CDR3 spans 14 residues.